These T cell receptor beta chains were read from a single sample in a study of early T cells in non-severe SARS-CoV-2 infection. TCRdb re-analysed the 5' RACE reads in MiXCR, keeping a single row per CDR3 protein. Among tens of thousands of distinct CDR3 sequences listed, more than 12% were seen once. The sequenced sample consisted of whole blood. These receptors all stem from an adult who was a healthcare worker with PCR-confirmed SARS-CoV-2 infection or an uninfected control (not recorded which). The CDR3 runs from the conserved cysteine through the conserved F or W. Fields, in order: J gene, V gene, clone size, D gene, CDR3 protein, CDR3 DNA. D genes are given only for firm matches. Not all rows give a size; the values are once, few, many and, for expanded clones, a class.

j_gene: TRBJ2-7
v_gene: TRBV4-2
abundance: -
d_gene: -
CDR3aa: CASSLEGLSSYEQYF
CDR3nt: TGTGCCAGCAGCCTAGAGGGCCTCTCATCCTACGAGCAGTACTTC

j_gene: TRBJ2-1
v_gene: TRBV5-4
abundance: once
d_gene: -
CDR3aa: CASSSGGSLFYNEQFF
CDR3nt: TGTGCCAGCAGCTCCGGGGGTAGTCTCTTCTACAATGAGCAGTTCTTC

j_gene: TRBJ1-4
v_gene: TRBV20-1
abundance: -
d_gene: TRBD1
CDR3aa: CSASSPRTQGLSEKLFF
CDR3nt: TGCAGTGCTAGCAGTCCGAGGACACAGGGGTTAAGTGAAAAACTGTTTTTT

j_gene: TRBJ2-5
v_gene: TRBV6-5
abundance: many
d_gene: -
CDR3aa: CASSTTLQETQYF
CDR3nt: TGTGCCAGCAGTACGACCCTACAAGAGACCCAGTACTTC

j_gene: TRBJ2-3
v_gene: TRBV10-3
abundance: many
d_gene: -
CDR3aa: CAISEQLGAEVLAQDTQYF
CDR3nt: TGTGCCATCAGTGAGCAATTAGGGGCGGAAGTCCTTGCCCAAGATACGCAGTATTTT

j_gene: TRBJ1-1
v_gene: TRBV14
abundance: -
d_gene: -
CDR3aa: CASSQIRGGWDTEAFF
CDR3nt: TGTGCCAGCAGCCAAATACGTGGCGGTTGGGACACTGAAGCTTTCTTT

j_gene: TRBJ2-3
v_gene: TRBV2
abundance: -
d_gene: -
CDR3aa: CASKEGTGTDTQYF
CDR3nt: TGTGCCAGCAAAGAGGGAACGGGAACAGATACGCAGTATTTT

j_gene: TRBJ1-2
v_gene: TRBV12-3/TRBV12-4
abundance: many
d_gene: -
CDR3aa: CASSSSQGGYGYTF
CDR3nt: TGTGCCAGCAGTTCCTCACAGGGTGGGTATGGCTACACCTTC

j_gene: TRBJ2-1
v_gene: TRBV12-3/TRBV12-4
abundance: few
d_gene: TRBD1
CDR3aa: CASTRDSLQFF
CDR3nt: TGTGCCAGCACCCGGGACAGCCTACAGTTCTTC

j_gene: TRBJ1-1
v_gene: TRBV12-3/TRBV12-4
abundance: -
d_gene: -
CDR3aa: CASSGTGPAEAFF
CDR3nt: TGTGCCAGCAGTGGTACGGGCCCCGCTGAAGCTTTCTTT

j_gene: TRBJ2-1
v_gene: TRBV11-2
abundance: many
d_gene: TRBD2
CDR3aa: CASSPPGSGSVNEQFF
CDR3nt: TGTGCCAGCAGCCCCCCGGGTAGCGGGAGTGTAAATGAGCAGTTCTTC

j_gene: TRBJ2-4
v_gene: TRBV27
abundance: -
d_gene: -
CDR3aa: CASHPGTPGYIQYF
CDR3nt: TGTGCCAGTCATCCTGGGACTCCGGGATACATTCAGTACTTC

j_gene: TRBJ2-7
v_gene: TRBV6-6
abundance: many
d_gene: TRBD2
CDR3aa: CASSYLAGEFYEQYF
CDR3nt: TGTGCCAGCAGTTATCTAGCGGGGGAATTCTACGAGCAGTACTTC

j_gene: TRBJ2-7
v_gene: TRBV11-2
abundance: many
d_gene: -
CDR3aa: CASSLDKGGRYEQYF
CDR3nt: TGTGCCAGCAGCTTAGATAAGGGGGGGCGGTACGAGCAGTACTTC

j_gene: TRBJ2-1
v_gene: TRBV12-3/TRBV12-4
abundance: -
d_gene: TRBD2
CDR3aa: CASSLELGSSGGFEQFF
CDR3nt: TGTGCCAGCAGTTTAGAACTCGGGTCTAGCGGGGGATTTGAGCAGTTCTTC

j_gene: TRBJ2-1
v_gene: TRBV27
abundance: -
d_gene: -
CDR3aa: CASSPQGPAYNEQFF
CDR3nt: TGTGCCAGCAGTCCACAGGGTCCGGCCTACAATGAGCAGTTCTTC

j_gene: TRBJ2-3
v_gene: TRBV27
abundance: -
d_gene: -
CDR3aa: CASSIQGRADTQYF
CDR3nt: TGTGCCAGCAGTATACAGGGAAGGGCAGATACGCAGTATTTT

j_gene: TRBJ2-1
v_gene: TRBV11-1
abundance: few
d_gene: -
CDR3aa: CASSLARRASSYNEQFF
CDR3nt: TGTGCCAGCAGCTTAGCGCGGAGGGCCAGCTCCTACAATGAGCAGTTCTTC

j_gene: TRBJ1-1
v_gene: TRBV3-1
abundance: -
d_gene: -
CDR3aa: CASSLDFGMNTEAFF
CDR3nt: TGTGCCAGCAGCTTAGACTTCGGAATGAACACTGAAGCTTTCTTT

j_gene: TRBJ2-5
v_gene: TRBV6-5
abundance: -
d_gene: -
CDR3aa: CASSPLRRLQETQYF
CDR3nt: TGTGCCAGCAGTCCCCTGAGACGGTTACAAGAGACCCAGTACTTC

j_gene: TRBJ2-1
v_gene: TRBV7-8
abundance: -
d_gene: -
CDR3aa: CASSFETTLTYNEQFF
CDR3nt: TGTGCCAGCAGCTTTGAAACGACACTTACCTACAATGAGCAGTTCTTC

j_gene: TRBJ1-2
v_gene: TRBV29-1
abundance: -
d_gene: -
CDR3aa: CSVVINYGYTF
CDR3nt: TGCAGCGTTGTGATTAACTATGGCTACACCTTC

j_gene: TRBJ1-2
v_gene: TRBV7-2
abundance: few
d_gene: -
CDR3aa: CASSLRVYGYTF
CDR3nt: TGTGCCAGCAGCTTACGGGTCTATGGCTACACCTTC

j_gene: TRBJ2-3
v_gene: TRBV27
abundance: -
d_gene: -
CDR3aa: CASSLSFTDTQYF
CDR3nt: TGTGCCAGCAGTTTGTCCTTCACAGATACGCAGTATTTT

j_gene: TRBJ1-1
v_gene: TRBV18
abundance: few
d_gene: -
CDR3aa: CASSPTGPPSPMNTEAFF
CDR3nt: TGTGCCAGCTCACCTACGGGACCTCCGTCGCCGATGAACACTGAAGCTTTCTTT

j_gene: TRBJ2-3
v_gene: TRBV29-1
abundance: -
d_gene: -
CDR3aa: CSVDSQSTDTQYF
CDR3nt: TGCAGCGTTGACAGTCAGTCCACAGATACGCAGTATTTT

j_gene: TRBJ2-2
v_gene: TRBV7-6
abundance: few
d_gene: -
CDR3aa: CASSILQSGELFF
CDR3nt: TGTGCCAGCAGCATTCTACAAAGCGGGGAGCTGTTTTTT

j_gene: TRBJ1-2
v_gene: TRBV12-3/TRBV12-4
abundance: -
d_gene: -
CDR3aa: CASSSTGLMSGYTF
CDR3nt: TGTGCCAGCAGTTCTACAGGGCTTATGTCTGGCTACACCTTC

j_gene: TRBJ1-6
v_gene: TRBV7-8
abundance: few
d_gene: -
CDR3aa: CASSSRSEGNSPLHF
CDR3nt: TGTGCCAGCAGCTCTCGATCGGAGGGTAATTCACCCCTCCACTTT

j_gene: TRBJ2-3
v_gene: TRBV29-1
abundance: -
d_gene: -
CDR3aa: CSVEGASSTDTQYF
CDR3nt: TGCAGCGTTGAAGGGGCGTCTAGCACAGATACGCAGTATTTT

j_gene: TRBJ2-5
v_gene: TRBV21-1
abundance: few
d_gene: -
CDR3aa: CASSRTAGTGMWETQYF
CDR3nt: TGTGCCAGCAGCCGGACAGCTGGGACAGGGATGTGGGAGACCCAGTACTTC

j_gene: TRBJ1-3
v_gene: TRBV5-6
abundance: many
d_gene: TRBD1
CDR3aa: CASSLGPTGTGNTIYF
CDR3nt: TGTGCCAGCAGCTTGGGACCGACAGGGACAGGAAACACCATATATTTT

j_gene: TRBJ2-7
v_gene: TRBV6-5
abundance: -
d_gene: -
CDR3aa: CASRSTYMREQYF
CDR3nt: TGTGCCAGCCGCTCGACATATATGCGCGAGCAGTACTTC

j_gene: TRBJ2-1
v_gene: TRBV11-2
abundance: -
d_gene: -
CDR3aa: CASSSTRGASNEQFF
CDR3nt: TGTGCCAGCAGCTCGACGAGGGGCGCTTCGAATGAGCAGTTCTTC

j_gene: TRBJ2-7
v_gene: TRBV28
abundance: many
d_gene: -
CDR3aa: CATRGNEAYEQYF
CDR3nt: TGTGCCACCCGGGGGAACGAGGCCTACGAGCAGTACTTC

j_gene: TRBJ1-1
v_gene: TRBV4-1
abundance: -
d_gene: -
CDR3aa: CASSRSDSMNTEAFF
CDR3nt: TGCGCCAGCAGCCGGTCGGACAGTATGAACACTGAAGCTTTCTTT

j_gene: TRBJ1-5
v_gene: TRBV11-3
abundance: many
d_gene: -
CDR3aa: CASSRTENNQPQHF
CDR3nt: TGTGCCAGCAGCCGGACAGAGAACAATCAGCCCCAGCATTTT

j_gene: TRBJ2-7
v_gene: TRBV29-1
abundance: few
d_gene: TRBD2
CDR3aa: CSVSPSGSTYEQYF
CDR3nt: TGCAGCGTTTCCCCTAGCGGGAGTACCTACGAGCAGTACTTC

j_gene: TRBJ2-1
v_gene: TRBV7-2
abundance: -
d_gene: TRBD2
CDR3aa: CASRPTGTSTNEQFF
CDR3nt: TGTGCCAGCAGACCTACCGGGACTAGCACCAATGAGCAGTTCTTC

j_gene: TRBJ2-3
v_gene: TRBV29-1
abundance: many
d_gene: -
CDR3aa: CSVEDPLVYTQYF
CDR3nt: TGCAGCGTTGAAGATCCGTTGGTCTATACGCAGTATTTT

j_gene: TRBJ1-1
v_gene: TRBV4-1
abundance: few
d_gene: -
CDR3aa: CASSQNWAETDTKKAFF
CDR3nt: TGCGCCAGCAGCCAAAACTGGGCGGAGACAGACACTAAAAAAGCTTTCTTT

j_gene: TRBJ1-5
v_gene: TRBV12-3/TRBV12-4
abundance: few
d_gene: TRBD1
CDR3aa: CASSLQGAGQPQHF
CDR3nt: TGTGCCAGCAGTTTACAGGGGGCCGGTCAGCCCCAGCATTTT

j_gene: TRBJ2-2
v_gene: TRBV9
abundance: many
d_gene: -
CDR3aa: CASSVVPAGELFF
CDR3nt: TGTGCCAGCAGCGTAGTGCCGGCCGGGGAGCTGTTTTTT

j_gene: TRBJ2-3
v_gene: TRBV5-1
abundance: many
d_gene: -
CDR3aa: CASSGGRGADTQYF
CDR3nt: TGCGCCAGCAGCGGGGGACGCGGGGCAGATACGCAGTATTTT

j_gene: TRBJ2-1
v_gene: TRBV9
abundance: few
d_gene: -
CDR3aa: CASSVTDYNEQFF
CDR3nt: TGTGCCAGCAGCGTGACGGACTACAATGAGCAGTTCTTC

j_gene: TRBJ1-4
v_gene: TRBV7-9
abundance: -
d_gene: -
CDR3aa: CARSPGGGDEKLFF
CDR3nt: TGTGCCAGGAGCCCCGGGGGAGGAGATGAAAAACTGTTTTTT

j_gene: TRBJ2-1
v_gene: TRBV6-4
abundance: many
d_gene: -
CDR3aa: CASSDSSGSYNEQFF
CDR3nt: TGTGCCAGCAGTGACTCTAGCGGCTCCTACAATGAGCAGTTCTTC

j_gene: TRBJ1-1
v_gene: TRBV13
abundance: many
d_gene: -
CDR3aa: CASSFEPRYMNTEAFF
CDR3nt: TGTGCCAGCAGCTTTGAACCCAGATATATGAACACTGAAGCTTTCTTT

j_gene: TRBJ2-1
v_gene: TRBV2
abundance: many
d_gene: -
CDR3aa: CASTDTTYNEQFF
CDR3nt: TGTGCCAGCACGGATACTACCTACAATGAGCAGTTCTTC

j_gene: TRBJ2-1
v_gene: TRBV27
abundance: few
d_gene: TRBD2
CDR3aa: CASSFAGGRYNEQFF
CDR3nt: TGTGCCAGCAGTTTCGCGGGAGGCCGGTACAATGAGCAGTTCTTC

j_gene: TRBJ1-5
v_gene: TRBV3-1
abundance: -
d_gene: -
CDR3aa: CASSQGDTSNQPQHF
CDR3nt: TGTGCCAGCAGCCAAGGGGACACGAGCAATCAGCCCCAGCATTTT

j_gene: TRBJ2-7
v_gene: TRBV11-2
abundance: many
d_gene: TRBD1
CDR3aa: CASSLEGTVLYEQYF
CDR3nt: TGTGCCAGCAGCTTAGAGGGGACAGTTCTCTACGAGCAGTACTTC

j_gene: TRBJ1-2
v_gene: TRBV12-3/TRBV12-4
abundance: many
d_gene: TRBD1
CDR3aa: CASSLPGGGYGYTF
CDR3nt: TGTGCCAGCAGTTTACCAGGGGGCGGCTATGGCTACACCTTC

j_gene: TRBJ1-1
v_gene: TRBV5-1
abundance: many
d_gene: -
CDR3aa: CASSSQRDTEAFF
CDR3nt: TGCGCCAGCAGCTCCCAACGAGACACTGAAGCTTTCTTT

j_gene: TRBJ1-1
v_gene: TRBV11-2
abundance: few
d_gene: -
CDR3aa: CASNGGNPNTEAFF
CDR3nt: TGTGCCAGCAACGGGGGGAACCCCAACACTGAAGCTTTCTTT

j_gene: TRBJ2-5
v_gene: TRBV5-5
abundance: few
d_gene: -
CDR3aa: CASFGGERATQYF
CDR3nt: TGTGCCAGCTTTGGGGGAGAACGGGCGACCCAGTACTTC

j_gene: TRBJ2-7
v_gene: TRBV4-1
abundance: -
d_gene: -
CDR3aa: CASSRGKKEYF
CDR3nt: TGCGCCAGCAGCCGCGGGAAAAAAGAGTACTTC

j_gene: TRBJ2-7
v_gene: TRBV4-1
abundance: -
d_gene: -
CDR3aa: CASSQEGRAGPDSYEQYF
CDR3nt: TGCGCTAGCAGCCAAGAGGGCAGGGCAGGCCCCGACTCCTACGAGCAGTACTTC